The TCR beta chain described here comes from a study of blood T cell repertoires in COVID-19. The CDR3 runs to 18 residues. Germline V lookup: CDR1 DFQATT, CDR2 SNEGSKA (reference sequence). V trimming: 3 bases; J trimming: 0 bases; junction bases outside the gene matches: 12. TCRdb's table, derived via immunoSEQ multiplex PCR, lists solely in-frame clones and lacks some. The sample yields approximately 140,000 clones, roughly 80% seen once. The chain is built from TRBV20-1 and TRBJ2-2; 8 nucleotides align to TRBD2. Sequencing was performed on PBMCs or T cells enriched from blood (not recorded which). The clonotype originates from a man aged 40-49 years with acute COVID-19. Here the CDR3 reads CSASGLLAEVANTGELFF. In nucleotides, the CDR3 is TGCAGTGCTAGTGGCTTACTAGCGGAAGTCGCGAACACCGGGGAGCTGTTTTTT.